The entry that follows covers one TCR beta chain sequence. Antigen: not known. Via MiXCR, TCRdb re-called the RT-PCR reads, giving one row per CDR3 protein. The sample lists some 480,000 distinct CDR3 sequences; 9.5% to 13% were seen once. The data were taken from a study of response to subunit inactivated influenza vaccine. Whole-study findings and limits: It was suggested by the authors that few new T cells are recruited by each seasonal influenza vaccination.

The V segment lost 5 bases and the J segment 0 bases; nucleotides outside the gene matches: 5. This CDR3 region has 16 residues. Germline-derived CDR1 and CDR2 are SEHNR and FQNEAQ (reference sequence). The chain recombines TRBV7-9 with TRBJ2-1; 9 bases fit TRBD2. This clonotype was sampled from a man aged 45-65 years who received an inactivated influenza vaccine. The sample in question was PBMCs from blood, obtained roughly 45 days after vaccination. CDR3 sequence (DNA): TGTGCCAGCAGCAGAAGCGGGGGGCACTCCTACAATGAGCAGTTCTTC. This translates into CASSRSGGHSYNEQFF.